These T cell receptor beta chains were read from a single sample in a study of T-cell memory formation after mild COVID-19. Each CDR3 protein gets one entry after TCRdb re-called the 5' RACE reads with MiXCR. Of 300,000 or so distinct CDR3 sequences in the sample, approximately 16% were seen once. Material: PBMCs or a T cell subset sorted from them (not recorded which). The origin of the receptors is a man younger than 30 who had mild COVID-19 (a few samples of this study predate the infection). Cell type and time point are not known. The CDR3 runs from the conserved cysteine through the conserved F or W. Each record gives: clone size, V gene, D gene, J gene, CDR3 DNA, CDR3 protein. The D gene is left open where the match is weak. The size field is filled for only some rows; it gives once, few, many or a size class.

NA,TRBV4-3,NA,TRBJ1-3,TGCGCCAGCAGCCCCTGGGACCGTGGAAACACCATATATTTT,CASSPWDRGNTIYF
few,TRBV5-4,TRBD1,TRBJ1-2,TGTGCCAGCAGATCTCCGGGACAGGGGGCGAATGGCTACACCTTC,CASRSPGQGANGYTF
NA,TRBV6-2/TRBV6-3,NA,TRBJ1-5,TGTGCCAGCAGTTACCGGGGGCGCGGTGATCAGCCCCAGCATTTT,CASSYRGRGDQPQHF
few,TRBV7-2,NA,TRBJ1-6,TGTGCCAGCAAGACGGCGGGGGGCGCGAATTCACCCCTCCACTTT,CASKTAGGANSPLHF
few,TRBV7-9,TRBD1,TRBJ2-2,TGTGCCAGCAGCTTCCGGGACAGGACATCCAGCCACCACACCGGGGAGCTGTTTTTT,CASSFRDRTSSHHTGELFF
NA,TRBV6-2/TRBV6-3,TRBD1,TRBJ1-5,TGTGCCAGCAGGGGGACAGGAGGCAATCAGCCCCAGCATTTT,CASRGTGGNQPQHF
NA,TRBV7-2,TRBD2,TRBJ2-3,TGTGCCAGCAGCTTCGGTAGCGGGGGAGCAGATACGCAGTATTTT,CASSFGSGGADTQYF
once,TRBV11-2,NA,TRBJ2-5,TGTGCCAGCAGCGAAGGGTGGCAGGGCCAGACCCAGTACTTC,CASSEGWQGQTQYF
NA,TRBV6-5,NA,TRBJ1-1,TGTGCCAGCAGTTTGGGAGCCCGCATGAACACTGAAGCTTTCTTT,CASSLGARMNTEAFF
many,TRBV7-2,NA,TRBJ2-3,TGTGCCAGCAGCTCGCCTAGCACAGATACGCAGTATTTT,CASSSPSTDTQYF
NA,TRBV28,TRBD1,TRBJ2-2,TGTGCCAGCAGTTTATGGACCGGGACAGACTCCGGCGGGGAGCTGTTTTTT,CASSLWTGTDSGGELFF
many,TRBV20-1,TRBD1,TRBJ1-3,TGCAGTGCTCACAGGGGTTCTGGAAACACCATATATTTT,CSAHRGSGNTIYF
few,TRBV7-2,NA,TRBJ1-3,TGTGCCAGCAGCTCCCAAATCTCTGGAAACACCATATATTTT,CASSSQISGNTIYF
few,TRBV12-3/TRBV12-4,TRBD1,TRBJ1-5,TGTGCCAGCAGTAGGGGGACAGGCGGCAATCAGCCCCAGCATTTT,CASSRGTGGNQPQHF
few,TRBV12-3/TRBV12-4,TRBD1,TRBJ2-1,TGTGCCAGCAGCTCCAACAGGGGGCGCCGGAATGAGCAGTTCTTC,CASSSNRGRRNEQFF
NA,TRBV7-2,NA,TRBJ1-2,TGTGCCAGCAGCCTGACACGGAATGGCTACACCTTC,CASSLTRNGYTF
NA,TRBV7-6,NA,TRBJ1-5,TGTGCCAGCAGCTTAGTGGGGGGCGGACTTCAGCCCCAGCATTTT,CASSLVGGGLQPQHF
NA,TRBV20-1,TRBD2,TRBJ2-1,TGCAGTGCTAGAGCGGCTAGCGGAGATGAGCAGTTCTTC,CSARAASGDEQFF
NA,TRBV7-9,NA,TRBJ2-1,TGTGCCAGCAGTACAGGACCCAGCAATGAGCAGTTCTTC,CASSTGPSNEQFF
few,TRBV9,NA,TRBJ1-6,TGTGCCAGCAGCGCCCCCAGTTCACCCCTCCACTTT,CASSAPSSPLHF
many,TRBV6-4,TRBD2,TRBJ2-3,TGTGCCAGCAGTGAAACCGGGGGGGCCGCAGATACGCAGTATTTT,CASSETGGAADTQYF
NA,TRBV7-3,TRBD1,TRBJ1-1,TGTGCCAGCAGCGCCCGGACAGGAGAAGCTTTCTTT,CASSARTGEAFF
few,TRBV4-1,NA,TRBJ2-3,TGCGCCAGCAGCCTAGAACCGGGGCCTAGCACAGATACGCAGTATTTT,CASSLEPGPSTDTQYF
few,TRBV5-4,TRBD1,TRBJ2-1,TGTGCCAGCAGCCACCGGGACAGGGACAGCCATGAGCAGTTCTTC,CASSHRDRDSHEQFF
many,TRBV4-2,NA,TRBJ2-3,TGTGCCAGCAGCCCCCGGCCGGGGTTCGATACGCAGTATTTT,CASSPRPGFDTQYF
few,TRBV5-5,NA,TRBJ2-3,TGTGCCAGCAGCTGGGGATTTGGGGGAGCTAGCACAGATACGCAGTATTTT,CASSWGFGGASTDTQYF
NA,TRBV29-1,NA,TRBJ1-1,TGCAGCGTTGGGGCAGCGGGCATGAACACTGAAGCTTTCTTT,CSVGAAGMNTEAFF
NA,TRBV4-3,NA,TRBJ2-7,TGCGCCAGCAGCCAAGATCTAGGGAACCCCCGCGAGCAGTACTTC,CASSQDLGNPREQYF
few,TRBV15,TRBD2,TRBJ2-4,TGTGCCACCAGCAGAGACCTACTAGCGGGGTTCGGCATTCAGTACTTC,CATSRDLLAGFGIQYF
many,TRBV12-3/TRBV12-4,NA,TRBJ2-1,TGTGCCAGCACTCGCTTGTCCTCTAGGATTGAGCAGTTCTTC,CASTRLSSRIEQFF
NA,TRBV12-3/TRBV12-4,NA,TRBJ1-2,TGTGCCAGCAGTCGGGACAACGGCTACACCTTC,CASSRDNGYTF
few,TRBV7-9,TRBD1,TRBJ2-5,TGTGCCAGCAGCTTTGGGACAGGGGGCAGTTGGGAGACCCAGTACTTC,CASSFGTGGSWETQYF
NA,TRBV6-5,NA,TRBJ2-7,TGTGCCAGCAGTTACTCGAAGGCCGACTACGAGCAGTACTTC,CASSYSKADYEQYF
few,TRBV27,TRBD1,TRBJ2-7,TGTGCCAGCAGCCCCGGGGACAGGGTCGAGCAGTACTTC,CASSPGDRVEQYF
NA,TRBV7-2,NA,TRBJ2-4,TGTGCCAGCAGCCCCGATGTAGGGTGGACCAAAAACATTCAGTACTTC,CASSPDVGWTKNIQYF
many,TRBV6-2/TRBV6-3,TRBD1,TRBJ1-2,TGTGCCAGCAGTTACTCCCCCATCGACAGGGTTTCTGGCTACACCTTC,CASSYSPIDRVSGYTF
many,TRBV5-1,TRBD1,TRBJ1-6,TGCGCCAGCAGCCCGTCGGGACAGGGACGTTCACCCCTCCACTTT,CASSPSGQGRSPLHF
NA,TRBV4-2,TRBD2,TRBJ2-2,TGTGCCAGCAGCCAAGCAAGAGCGGGGGGTACCGGGGAGCTGTTTTTT,CASSQARAGGTGELFF
few,TRBV29-1,TRBD1,TRBJ1-5,TGCAGCGTAGTAGAACAGGGGGCGGATCAGCCCCAGCATTTT,CSVVEQGADQPQHF
few,TRBV12-3/TRBV12-4,NA,TRBJ1-3,TGTGCCAGCAGCAACATTGGGGACACCATATATTTT,CASSNIGDTIYF
few,TRBV4-3,TRBD2,TRBJ2-3,TGCGCCAGCAGCCAAGGCCCTACTAGCGGGGACACAGATACGCAGTATTTT,CASSQGPTSGDTDTQYF
NA,TRBV4-1,NA,TRBJ2-2,TGCGCCAGCAGCCAAGAGGAAGTCCATAGATTCGGGGCCGGGGAGCTGTTTTTT,CASSQEEVHRFGAGELFF
few,TRBV24-1,NA,TRBJ2-5,TGTGCCACCAGATTCCCGGGACACCAAGAGACCCAGTACTTC,CATRFPGHQETQYF
many,TRBV20-1,TRBD2,TRBJ2-1,TGCAGTGCCCAAGGACGGCGGGGGGGTCCCTACAATGAGCAGTTCTTC,CSAQGRRGGPYNEQFF
few,TRBV12-3/TRBV12-4,TRBD1,TRBJ2-1,TGTGCCAGCAGATCTCCGGGACAGGGGTACGATGAGCAGTTCTTC,CASRSPGQGYDEQFF
NA,TRBV14,TRBD1,TRBJ2-4,TGTGCCAGCAGCCAGAGACAGGGGGCCGGAAACATTCAGTACTTC,CASSQRQGAGNIQYF
many,TRBV4-2,NA,TRBJ1-1,TGTGCCAGCAGCCCCGAAGGATGGGGGGACACTGAAGCTTTCTTT,CASSPEGWGDTEAFF
NA,TRBV29-1,NA,TRBJ2-1,TGCAGCGCCGGGTGGGACAATGAGCAGTTCTTC,CSAGWDNEQFF
NA,TRBV6-2/TRBV6-3,NA,TRBJ1-4,TGTGCCAGCAACACCCCGGTCACTCGACAAGCAACTAATGAAAAACTGTTTTTT,CASNTPVTRQATNEKLFF
many,TRBV5-1,TRBD1,TRBJ2-7,TGCGCCAGCAGCCCAAGTATCCGGGACAGGTCACACGAGCAGTACTTC,CASSPSIRDRSHEQYF
few,TRBV30,TRBD1,TRBJ2-5,TGTGCCTGGACAGGGGGCGATGAGACCCAGTACTTC,CAWTGGDETQYF
few,TRBV6-6,NA,TRBJ1-2,TGTGCCAGCAGTTACCCGCAGGACTATGGCTACACCTTC,CASSYPQDYGYTF
NA,TRBV6-5,TRBD2,TRBJ2-3,TGTGCCAGCAGTTACTCTATAGGGAGCGGGGGAATCACAGATACGCAGTATTTT,CASSYSIGSGGITDTQYF
NA,TRBV5-1,NA,TRBJ1-2,TGCGCCAGCAGCTTGGTAGAGGCCAGGGCAGGCTACACCTTC,CASSLVEARAGYTF